This is a list of T cell receptor beta chains from one sample in a study of CD8+ T cells in alopecia areata. Sequencing was performed with immunoSEQ multiplex PCR; in TCRdb, only in-frame clones are kept and a portion is missing. The sample lists about 160,000 clones; around three fifths were seen once. The sequencing here drew on CD4+ T cells sorted from blood, taken at week 24, from a patient treated with tofacitinib. The source of these receptors is a human donor with alopecia areata. Both conserved end residues are trimmed from each CDR3. The listing skips clone size in some rows; elsewhere it reads once, few, many or a size class.

few	TRBV29-1	TRBJ1-2	SVIGAPGYGYT
NA	TRBV27	TRBJ1-5	ASSWDRASNQPQH
few	TRBV4-1	TRBJ2-5	ASSMQSGAQETQY
NA	TRBV5-6	TRBJ2-2	ASSKGQGSAGELF
NA	TRBV19	TRBJ2-2	ASSRTQNTGELF
NA	TRBV25-1	TRBJ1-2	ASSALDGYT
NA	TRBV30	TRBJ1-2	AWSRGQGTSYT
NA	TRBV6-5	TRBJ1-5	ASSSRGDQPQH
once	TRBV6-5	TRBJ1-5	ASSPMGASQPQH
NA	TRBV18	TRBJ1-2	ASSPETVDYGYT
few	TRBV29-1	TRBJ2-3	SVEVVNTQY
NA	TRBV6-1	TRBJ1-5	ASKWQGSQPQH
few	TRBV10-3	TRBJ2-3	AISETDTQY
once	TRBV29-1	TRBJ2-2	SVAGTGGTGELF
few	TRBV30	TRBJ2-4	ALEAGPDIQY
few	TRBV4-1	TRBJ2-1	ASSQDLQGLYNEQF
NA	TRBV27	TRBJ2-1	ASSPSLTNRELYNEQF
NA	TRBV19	TRBJ1-2	ASSDSRRSYGYT
NA	TRBV4-1	TRBJ2-7	ASSQGPSGDTTRQY
few	TRBV6-1	TRBJ1-2	ASSEAWDIRPYHQNPNYGYT
few	TRBV19	TRBJ1-1	ASSIEASEAF
NA	TRBV6-1	TRBJ1-1	ASSDRGPTEAF
NA	TRBV27	TRBJ2-2	ASTTRDYRAGTGELF
NA	TRBV18	TRBJ2-3	ASSPDRVADTQY
NA	TRBV5-6	TRBJ1-3	ASSPPPGNTIY
NA	TRBV4-2	TRBJ2-3	ASSQGSGNTDTQY
NA	TRBV27	TRBJ2-3	AVISWADTQY
few	TRBV6-5	TRBJ1-2	ASSAGSNYGYT
NA	TRBV30	TRBJ2-1	AWSAGQAIRNEQF
NA	TRBV29-1	TRBJ2-7	SVLKRGGSYEQY
NA	TRBV10-3	TRBJ2-2	AISEAAGELF
NA	TRBV5-1	TRBJ1-6	ASSLDSPMASPLH
NA	TRBV23-1	TRBJ1-5	ASPGGSQPQH
NA	TRBV5-1	TRBJ2-3	ASSPRTGGTDTQY
NA	TRBV25-1	TRBJ1-1	ASSEGWSTEAF
NA	TRBV5-6	TRBJ2-1	ASSWPSGGTYNEQF
few	TRBV7-2	TRBJ1-1	ATKGDTEAF
NA	TRBV12-5	TRBJ2-7	ASGLVAGLGEQY
NA	TRBV29-1	TRBJ1-1	SVEGRQTNTEAF
NA	TRBV5-1	TRBJ2-5	ASSLKVQETQY
NA	TRBV4-1	TRBJ2-2	ASSQEVGELF
NA	TRBV2	TRBJ2-3	ARGGYTQY
few	TRBV5-6	TRBJ2-1	ASSLRVRGLYNEQF
NA	TRBV15	TRBJ1-6	ATRRGTDYNSPLH
few	TRBV11-1	TRBJ1-2	ASSTRQGENYGYT
NA	TRBV19	TRBJ2-2	ASSILLGAGTGELF
NA	TRBV5-1	TRBJ2-5	ASSLAGTGYQETQY
few	TRBV7-9	TRBJ1-1	ASTQLTEAF
once	TRBV4-1	TRBJ2-1	ASSQDKWPPLPVNEQF
NA	TRBV30	TRBJ2-7	AWSLRGGAYEQY
few	TRBV29-1	TRBJ2-7	SVVPGTYEQY
NA	TRBV30	TRBJ2-7	AWSPWARGDSYEQY